This T cell receptor (beta chain) was recorded in a study of spatial heterogeneity in lung cancer. About the research overall: The mean occurrence of each unique TCR and UMI combination in raw reads exceeded ten. General study points: TCRs found ubiquitously expanded in tumor appeared in blood more at resection than at follow-up.

In its sample, this clonotype was seen a few times. Its specificity is unknown. Regarding time point: sample taken at primary tumor resection. The input material, whole RNA from tumor, nontumor lung or frozen PBMC, was sequenced unsorted. TCR cDNA molecules each had a unique molecular identifier. One entry per CDR3 protein, called by TCRdb with MiXCR from the 5' RACE reads. This sample carries about 85,000 distinct CDR3 sequences, about 20% of them seen once, and the ten largest clones take around 6.6%. The germline gives CDR1 SNHLY, CDR2 FYNNEI. CDR3 length equals 15 residues. Trimming stripped 7 bases from V and 4 bases from J, with 17 bases between.

V usage is TRBV2 and J usage is TRBJ2-1, with D perhaps matching TRBD1 (6 bases). The TCR comes from a male donor with early-stage non-small cell lung cancer. The sequenced sample was PBMCs, obtained at surgery. The CDR3 region is CASTCQGTPYNEQFF. The CDR3 DNA follows: TGTGCCAGCACCTGTCAGGGGACACCTTACAATGAGCAGTTCTTC.